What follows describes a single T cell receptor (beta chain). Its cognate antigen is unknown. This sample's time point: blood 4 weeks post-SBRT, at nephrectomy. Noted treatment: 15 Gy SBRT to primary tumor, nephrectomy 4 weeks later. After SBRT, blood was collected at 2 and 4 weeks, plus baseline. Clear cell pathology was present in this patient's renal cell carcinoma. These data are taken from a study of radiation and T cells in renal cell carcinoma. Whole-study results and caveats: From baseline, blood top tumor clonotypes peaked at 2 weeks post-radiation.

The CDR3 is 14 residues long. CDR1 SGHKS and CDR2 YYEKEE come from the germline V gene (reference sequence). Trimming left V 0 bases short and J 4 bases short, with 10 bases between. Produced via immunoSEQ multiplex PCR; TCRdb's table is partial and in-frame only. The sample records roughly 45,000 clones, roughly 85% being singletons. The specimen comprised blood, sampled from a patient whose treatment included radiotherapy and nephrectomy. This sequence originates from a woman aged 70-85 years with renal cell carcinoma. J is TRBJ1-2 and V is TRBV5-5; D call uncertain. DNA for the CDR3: TGTGCCAGCAGCTTGGCCGGACTCACCTATGGCTACACCTTC. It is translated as CASSLAGLTYGYTF. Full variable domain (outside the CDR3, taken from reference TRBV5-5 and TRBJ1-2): DAGVTQSPTHLIKTRGQQVTLRCSPISGHKSVSWYQQVLGQGPQFIFQYYEKEERGRGNFPDRFSARQFPNYSSELNVNALLLGDSALYLCASSLAGLTYGYTFGSGTRLTVV.